What follows are 18 T cell receptor beta chains derived from one specimen sequenced in a study of T cells in localized non-small cell lung cancer. Sequencing used immunoSEQ multiplex PCR; TCRdb keeps in-frame clones, though not all of them. The table records some 50,000 clones, approximately 86% of them present only once. The input for sequencing was PBMCs, taken before any cancer treatment. Receptors were obtained from a female donor with stage II lung adenocarcinoma.

This clone was seen once. The J gene is TRBJ1-1, the V gene TRBV18; TRBD1 matches 7 bases. Germline CDR1 is KGHSH and CDR2 is LQKENI. The CDR3 sequence is 15 residues long. Germline trimming cut 1 base from V and 4 bases from J; bases unmatched to any gene: 6. The CDR3 coding sequence is TGTGCCAGCTCACCACTTCTGACAGGGATCACTGAAGCTTTCTTT. Its translation is CASSPLLTGITEAFF. Supplemented by reference TRBV18 and TRBJ1-1, the full variable domain reads NAGVMQNPRHLVRRRGQEARLRCSPMKGHSHVYWYRQLPEEGLKFMVYLQKENIIDESGMPKERFSAEFPKEGPSILRIQQVVRGDSAAYFCASSPLLTGITEAFFGQGTRLTVV.

This chain connects TRBV4-1 to TRBJ1-4, with a weak D call TRBD1 (5 bases). CDR3 length: 14 amino acids. V dropped 0 bases and J dropped 11 bases, with 13 bases sitting between them. The V gene's germline CDR1 is MGHRA and CDR2 YSYEKL. The CDR3 sequence: CASSQEARERKLFF. The CDR3 DNA reads as TGCGCCAGCAGCCAAGAGGCCAGGGAACGGAAACTGTTTTTT.

CDR3 sequence reads: CASSDASGYSNQPQHF. The CDR3, as DNA: TGTGCCAGCAGTGACGCATCGGGGTATAGCAATCAGCCCCAGCATTTT. The V and J genes are TRBV2 and TRBJ1-5; no firm D call. Germline loops: CDR1 SNHLY, CDR2 FYNNEI. This CDR3 has 16 residues. V dropped 3 bases and J dropped 0 bases, with 12 bases sitting between them.

This chain uses TRBV18 with TRBJ1-1, with 7 bases fitting TRBD1. The germline V gene has CDR1 KGHSH and CDR2 LQKENI. The length of the CDR3 is 17 residues. V shed 3 bases and J 0 bases; nucleotides not matched to a gene: 10. CDR3 sequence: CASSPTVTGVMNTEAFF. CDR3 DNA: TGTGCCAGCTCACCTACCGTTACAGGGGTTATGAACACTGAAGCTTTCTTT.

The chain recombines TRBV5-8 with TRBJ1-4; no firm D call. The CDR3 spans 14 residues. V was shortened by 4 bases and J by 10 bases, with 17 bases between the two germline ends. The germline V gene encodes CDR1 SGHTS and CDR2 YDEGEE. CDR3 sequence reads: CASSLPDWKGKLFF. The CDR3 DNA sequence: TGTGCCAGCAGCCTCCCGGACTGGAAAGGAAAACTGTTTTTT. Full variable domain (missing parts from reference TRBV5-8 and TRBJ1-4): EAGVTQSPTHLIKTRGQQATLRCSPISGHTSVYWYQQALGLGLQFLLWYDEGEERNRGNFPPRFSGRQFPNYSSELNVNALELEDSALYLCASSLPDWKGKLFFGSGTQLSVL.

The rearrangement links TRBV5-1 to TRBJ1-4; D ambiguous. The CDR3 contains 17 residues. The V end lost 2 bases, the J end lost 4 bases, and 18 bases lay between the germline ends. CDR1 is SGHRS and CDR2 is YFSETQ in the germline V gene. CDR3 loop: CASSFAAGQGHNEKLFF. The CDR3 bases are TGCGCCAGCAGCTTTGCGGCGGGCCAAGGGCATAATGAAAAACTGTTTTTT.

The J gene is TRBJ1-6, the V gene TRBV15; 8 bases line up with TRBD1. The germline CDR1 and CDR2 sequences are LNHNV and YYDKDF (reference sequence). V shed 7 bases, J shed 11 bases, and the junction held 10 bases outside the gene matches. There are 14 residues in the CDR3. The chain's CDR3 is CATTRGQFKPPLHF. The CDR3 nucleotides read TGTGCCACCACCAGGGGGCAGTTCAAGCCACCCCTCCACTTT.

The chain uses TRBV7-9 and TRBJ1-1, with 8 bases aligning to TRBD1. V lost 5 bases and J lost 2; bases outside the gene matches: 10. This CDR3 is built from 16 residues. In germline, CDR1 is SEHNR, CDR2 FQNEAQ (reference sequence). The CDR3 spells CASSRGQGVLNTEAFF. CDR3 bases: TGTGCCAGCAGCCGAGGACAGGGCGTTTTAAACACTGAAGCTTTCTTT. Variable domain in full (rest from reference TRBV7-9 and TRBJ1-1): DTGVSQNPRHKITKRGQNVTFRCDPISEHNRLYWYRQTLGQGPEFLTYFQNEAQLEKSRLLSDRFSAERPKGSFSTLEIQRTEQGDSAMYLCASSRGQGVLNTEAFFGQGTRLTVV.

The chain joins TRBV6-1 to TRBJ1-5; D call uncertain. Trimming pared 0 bases from V and 4 bases from J, leaving 16 bases between. Germline CDR1 MNHNS, CDR2 SASEGT. The CDR3 covers 17 residues. The CDR3 region has the DNA TGTGCCAGCAGTGAAGCGGGTGGCGGCCGAGGTAATCAGCCCCAGCATTTT. Its translation: CASSEAGGGRGNQPQHF.

V and J are TRBV4-2 and TRBJ2-3, with unresolved D. Between the trimmed V and J ends, which lost 0 bases and 6 bases, there was a span of 4 bases. The CDR3 totals 12 residues. Germline V gene data show CDR1 as LGHNA and CDR2 as YNFKEQ. CDR3 bases: TGTGCCAGCAGCCAAGATCGGGATACGCAGTATTTT. This gives the protein CASSQDRDTQYF.

J is TRBJ2-3 and V is TRBV25-1; 7 nucleotides line up with TRBD2. V lost 6 bases and J lost 0; bases outside the gene matches: 3. The V gene's germline CDR1 is MGHDK and CDR2 SYGVNS. CDR3 length: 14 residues. CDR3: CASSGAGSTDTQYF. The CDR3 DNA reads as TGTGCCAGCAGCGGAGCGGGGAGCACAGATACGCAGTATTTT.

The gene calls are TRBV7-9 and TRBJ2-1; D is ambiguous. The CDR3 spans 12 residues. V shed 4 bases and J shed 5 bases, with 6 bases lying between them. Germline lookup yields CDR1 SEHNR and CDR2 FQNEAQ (reference sequence). The DNA for the CDR3 is TGTGCCAGCAGCTCGTTCAACAATGAGCAGTTCTTC. Translated, it gives CASSSFNNEQFF.

CDR3 DNA: TGTGCCAGCAGTTTAGCTCCGGGGTTCACTGAAGCTTTCTTT. Encoded protein: CASSLAPGFTEAFF. The chain employs TRBV27 and TRBJ1-1; unclear D gene. Germline V gene sequence: CDR1 MNHEY, CDR2 SMNVEV (reference sequence). Trimming cost V 2 bases and J 4 bases, with 11 bases left between them. CDR3 size: 14 residues.

V is TRBV18 and J is TRBJ1-1; D is uncertain. This CDR3 region has 15 residues. With 6 bases removed from V and 1 base from J, the gap between germline ends came to 15 bases. Germline CDR1 is KGHSH and CDR2 is LQKENI. The CDR3 bases are TGTGCCAGCTCCACATGGCCCGATCAGAACACTGAAGCTTTCTTT. Its protein product is CASSTWPDQNTEAFF.

J is TRBJ2-1 and V is TRBV18; tentative D call: TRBD2 (5 bases). The ends were cut back, 1 base at V and 9 bases at J, with 13 bases in the middle. The germline gives CDR1 KGHSH, CDR2 LQKENI. The CDR3 extends over 14 amino acids. For the CDR3, the DNA is TGTGCCAGCTCACCACTTACTAGTGAGCCTGAGCAGTTCTTC. Its protein product is CASSPLTSEPEQFF.

The V call is TRBV11-2, the J call TRBJ2-5, with TRBD2 matching 14 bases. CDR3 length equals 17 residues. With 5 bases clipped from V and 5 bases from J, the junction kept 10 bases outside the gene matches. CDR1 SGHAT and CDR2 FQNNGV come from the germline V gene. The CDR3 region is CASSGTSGGFGRETQYF. CDR3 DNA: TGTGCCAGCAGCGGGACTAGCGGGGGCTTCGGAAGGGAGACCCAGTACTTC. The variable domain in full, with the rest retrieved from reference TRBV11-2 and TRBJ2-5, is EAGVAQSPRYKIIEKRQSVAFWCNPISGHATLYWYQQILGQGPKLLIQFQNNGVVDDSQLPKDRFSAERLKGVDSTLKIQPAKLEDSAVYLCASSGTSGGFGRETQYFGPGTRLLVL.

J is TRBJ2-1 and V is TRBV11-1, with TRBD1 identical over 8 bases. Germline V gives CDR1 SGHAT, CDR2 FQDESV (reference sequence). Unmatched junction bases numbered 6, after V lost 5 bases and J lost 3 bases. The CDR3 has 15 residues. CDR3 DNA sequence: TGTGCCAGCAGCCTGACAGGGGATGGCTACAATGAGCAGTTCTTC. It yields the protein CASSLTGDGYNEQFF.

This chain links TRBV11-2 with TRBJ2-3; the D is unclear. The CDR3 runs to 15 residues. CDR1 and CDR2 (germline): SGHAT, FQNNGV. V lost 0 bases and J lost 9, with 16 bases in between. The CDR3: CASSLEGLKGLTQYF. Here the CDR3 DNA reads TGTGCCAGCAGCTTAGAGGGTTTGAAGGGATTGACGCAGTATTTT. Looking up the rest from reference TRBV11-2 and TRBJ2-3 gives the full variable domain: EAGVAQSPRYKIIEKRQSVAFWCNPISGHATLYWYQQILGQGPKLLIQFQNNGVVDDSQLPKDRFSAERLKGVDSTLKIQPAKLEDSAVYLCASSLEGLKGLTQYFGPGTRLTVL.